These T cell receptor beta chains were read from a single sample in a study of naive and memory T cell subsets. TCRdb passed the UMI-ligation and nested PCR reads through MiXCR, listing each CDR3 protein once. The sample carries about 150,000 distinct CDR3 sequences, 22% recorded once. Sequencing was done on a sample of naive CD4+ T cells from blood. These receptors came from a human donor in good health. Each CDR3 is given with its conserved first and last residue. D genes are given only for firm matches. Clone size is stated in some rows and not others, as once, few, many or a class when expanded.

d_call: TRBD1; j_call: TRBJ2-7; clone_size: .; v_call: TRBV6-2/TRBV6-3; cdr3_aa: CASSYTTGFAYEQYF; cdr3_nt: TGTGCCAGCAGTTACACGACAGGGTTCGCCTACGAGCAGTACTTC
d_call: .; j_call: TRBJ2-7; clone_size: many; v_call: TRBV4-3; cdr3_aa: CASSQDLTGSYEQYF; cdr3_nt: TGCGCCAGCAGCCAAGATTTAACAGGGTCCTACGAGCAGTACTTC
d_call: TRBD2; j_call: TRBJ2-1; clone_size: few; v_call: TRBV10-3; cdr3_aa: CAIRAGNYNEQFF; cdr3_nt: TGTGCCATTCGAGCGGGAAACTACAATGAGCAGTTCTTC
d_call: TRBD2; j_call: TRBJ2-7; clone_size: many; v_call: TRBV7-9; cdr3_aa: CASSSLEKLAGGTYEQYF; cdr3_nt: TGTGCCAGCAGCTCCTTAGAAAAACTAGCGGGAGGTACCTACGAGCAGTACTTC
d_call: .; j_call: TRBJ2-1; clone_size: few; v_call: TRBV6-5; cdr3_aa: CASSKTGTRPLVGDEQFF; cdr3_nt: TGTGCCAGCAGCAAAACCGGGACCCGCCCACTAGTTGGCGATGAGCAGTTCTTC
d_call: .; j_call: TRBJ2-5; clone_size: .; v_call: TRBV11-2; cdr3_aa: CASSSPVGEQETQYF; cdr3_nt: TGTGCCAGCAGCTCCCCCGTTGGGGAACAAGAGACCCAGTACTTC
d_call: TRBD2; j_call: TRBJ2-5; clone_size: .; v_call: TRBV29-1; cdr3_aa: CSALLAGNQETQYF; cdr3_nt: TGCAGCGCACTACTAGCGGGGAACCAAGAGACCCAGTACTTC
d_call: .; j_call: TRBJ2-5; clone_size: few; v_call: TRBV6-2/TRBV6-3; cdr3_aa: CASIRSAQETQYF; cdr3_nt: TGTGCCAGCATCCGGTCGGCTCAAGAGACCCAGTACTTC
d_call: TRBD2; j_call: TRBJ2-1; clone_size: many; v_call: TRBV29-1; cdr3_aa: CSVSPGLVEQFF; cdr3_nt: TGCAGCGTCAGCCCGGGACTAGTTGAGCAGTTCTTC
d_call: TRBD2; j_call: TRBJ2-1; clone_size: few; v_call: TRBV6-1; cdr3_aa: CASSDEIAGGVNEQFF; cdr3_nt: TGTGCCAGCAGTGACGAAATAGCGGGAGGGGTGAATGAGCAGTTCTTC
d_call: .; j_call: TRBJ1-2; clone_size: few; v_call: TRBV28; cdr3_aa: CASSPGTPVGLFTGYTF; cdr3_nt: TGTGCCAGCAGTCCAGGGACTCCCGTGGGTCTGTTCACTGGCTACACCTTC
d_call: TRBD2; j_call: TRBJ2-1; clone_size: few; v_call: TRBV7-2; cdr3_aa: CASSSSSAGAYNEQFF; cdr3_nt: TGTGCCAGCAGCTCTTCTTCAGCGGGGGCCTACAATGAGCAGTTCTTC
d_call: .; j_call: TRBJ1-2; clone_size: many; v_call: TRBV30; cdr3_aa: CAWSVVGDGYTF; cdr3_nt: TGTGCCTGGAGTGTAGTAGGCGATGGCTACACCTTC
d_call: .; j_call: TRBJ1-6; clone_size: many; v_call: TRBV27; cdr3_aa: CASSLSFRAYNSPLHF; cdr3_nt: TGTGCCAGCAGTTTATCGTTCAGGGCCTATAATTCACCCCTCCACTTT
d_call: TRBD2; j_call: TRBJ2-3; clone_size: .; v_call: TRBV30; cdr3_aa: CAWSLGLAADTQYF; cdr3_nt: TGTGCCTGGAGTCTGGGACTAGCCGCAGATACGCAGTATTTT
d_call: .; j_call: TRBJ1-1; clone_size: .; v_call: TRBV20-1; cdr3_aa: CSARPTPRGPSNTEAFF; cdr3_nt: TGCAGTGCTAGACCAACTCCCAGGGGACCGAGTAACACTGAAGCTTTCTTT
d_call: TRBD1; j_call: TRBJ2-3; clone_size: .; v_call: TRBV19; cdr3_aa: CATRDRGTDTQYF; cdr3_nt: TGTGCCACCCGGGACAGGGGCACAGATACGCAGTATTTT
d_call: TRBD2; j_call: TRBJ2-1; clone_size: .; v_call: TRBV3-1; cdr3_aa: CASSQGGTSGRVAQFF; cdr3_nt: TGTGCCAGCAGCCAGGGCGGGACTAGCGGGAGAGTGGCGCAGTTCTTC
d_call: .; j_call: TRBJ2-7; clone_size: .; v_call: TRBV7-2; cdr3_aa: CASSLKKGGGSEQYF; cdr3_nt: TGTGCCAGCAGCTTAAAGAAAGGGGGGGGCTCCGAGCAGTACTTC
d_call: .; j_call: TRBJ1-1; clone_size: few; v_call: TRBV6-5; cdr3_aa: CASRAEMIRTTEAFF; cdr3_nt: TGTGCCAGCAGGGCCGAAATGATAAGGACAACTGAAGCTTTCTTT
d_call: .; j_call: TRBJ2-4; clone_size: few; v_call: TRBV20-1; cdr3_aa: CSAYGGAKNIQYF; cdr3_nt: TGCAGTGCTTACGGAGGAGCCAAAAACATTCAGTACTTC
d_call: .; j_call: TRBJ2-7; clone_size: .; v_call: TRBV5-1; cdr3_aa: CASSLARAPSHEQYF; cdr3_nt: TGCGCCAGCAGCTTGGCCCGGGCCCCGTCCCACGAGCAGTACTTC
d_call: .; j_call: TRBJ1-2; clone_size: few; v_call: TRBV7-9; cdr3_aa: CASRRDYGYTF; cdr3_nt: TGTGCCAGCAGACGTGATTATGGCTACACCTTC
d_call: .; j_call: TRBJ2-3; clone_size: .; v_call: TRBV15; cdr3_aa: CATSRGGTDTQYF; cdr3_nt: TGTGCCACCAGCAGAGGTGGCACAGATACGCAGTATTTT
d_call: TRBD2; j_call: TRBJ2-2; clone_size: .; v_call: TRBV30; cdr3_aa: CAWGGLAGSNAGELFF; cdr3_nt: TGTGCCTGGGGGGGACTAGCGGGATCCAACGCCGGGGAGCTGTTTTTT
d_call: .; j_call: TRBJ2-3; clone_size: .; v_call: TRBV27; cdr3_aa: CASSLAGSRSDTQYF; cdr3_nt: TGTGCCAGCTCCCTAGCCGGGAGTAGATCAGATACGCAGTATTTT
d_call: TRBD2; j_call: TRBJ2-2; clone_size: many; v_call: TRBV6-4; cdr3_aa: CASSELALTGELFF; cdr3_nt: TGTGCCAGCAGTGAACTAGCGCTCACCGGGGAGCTGTTTTTT
d_call: TRBD1; j_call: TRBJ2-6; clone_size: few; v_call: TRBV5-1; cdr3_aa: CASSLDRGWRWSGANVLTF; cdr3_nt: TGCGCCAGCAGCTTGGACAGGGGTTGGCGTTGGTCTGGGGCCAACGTCCTGACTTTC
d_call: .; j_call: TRBJ1-2; clone_size: many; v_call: TRBV29-1; cdr3_aa: CSVEDQKIGVYGYTF; cdr3_nt: TGCAGCGTTGAAGATCAAAAAATAGGGGTCTATGGCTACACCTTC
d_call: .; j_call: TRBJ2-7; clone_size: .; v_call: TRBV6-1; cdr3_aa: CASSAIAGAASSYEQYF; cdr3_nt: TGTGCCAGCAGTGCTATAGCCGGCGCCGCTAGCTCCTACGAGCAGTACTTC
d_call: TRBD1; j_call: TRBJ2-5; clone_size: few; v_call: TRBV6-5; cdr3_aa: CASSTGTGTKTQYF; cdr3_nt: TGTGCCAGCAGTACCGGGACAGGGACGAAGACCCAGTACTTC
d_call: TRBD2; j_call: TRBJ2-2; clone_size: once; v_call: TRBV15; cdr3_aa: CATSRGIGTSAGELFF; cdr3_nt: TGTGCCACCAGCAGAGGCATCGGGACTAGTGCCGGGGAGCTGTTTTTT
d_call: .; j_call: TRBJ2-2; clone_size: .; v_call: TRBV12-3/TRBV12-4; cdr3_aa: CASPSPRSGELFF; cdr3_nt: TGTGCCAGCCCCTCCCCCCGGTCCGGGGAGCTGTTTTTT
d_call: TRBD2; j_call: TRBJ2-5; clone_size: few; v_call: TRBV7-2; cdr3_aa: CASSGTSGVGETQYF; cdr3_nt: TGTGCCAGCAGCGGGACCAGCGGGGTGGGGGAGACCCAGTACTTC
d_call: .; j_call: TRBJ2-1; clone_size: many; v_call: TRBV19; cdr3_aa: CASIDEQFF; cdr3_nt: TGTGCCAGTATTGATGAGCAGTTCTTC
d_call: .; j_call: TRBJ1-1; clone_size: .; v_call: TRBV28; cdr3_aa: CASNAGQTTEAFF; cdr3_nt: TGTGCCAGCAACGCTGGTCAGACCACTGAAGCTTTCTTT
d_call: .; j_call: TRBJ1-2; clone_size: few; v_call: TRBV11-2; cdr3_aa: CASSLSTSTVVVSGYTF; cdr3_nt: TGTGCCAGCAGCTTATCGACCTCGACAGTTGTTGTTTCTGGCTACACCTTC
d_call: .; j_call: TRBJ1-2; clone_size: .; v_call: TRBV28; cdr3_aa: CASSPPRGYGYTF; cdr3_nt: TGTGCCAGCAGTCCGCCCCGGGGCTATGGCTACACCTTC
d_call: TRBD2; j_call: TRBJ2-1; clone_size: few; v_call: TRBV19; cdr3_aa: CASSSSSGKYEQFF; cdr3_nt: TGTGCCAGTAGTTCGTCTAGCGGGAAGTATGAGCAGTTCTTC
d_call: .; j_call: TRBJ2-7; clone_size: few; v_call: TRBV20-1; cdr3_aa: CSARAGAEQYF; cdr3_nt: TGCAGTGCTAGAGCGGGGGCAGAGCAGTACTTC
d_call: .; j_call: TRBJ2-7; clone_size: .; v_call: TRBV6-5; cdr3_aa: CASSYTLGGEQYF; cdr3_nt: TGTGCCAGCAGTTATACCCTCGGAGGCGAGCAATACTTC
d_call: TRBD2; j_call: TRBJ2-7; clone_size: few; v_call: TRBV4-2; cdr3_aa: CASSQGGGSFNEQYF; cdr3_nt: TGTGCCAGCAGCCAAGGGGGGGGTAGTTTCAACGAGCAGTACTTC
d_call: .; j_call: TRBJ1-5; clone_size: many; v_call: TRBV6-6; cdr3_aa: CASMLFGQPQHF; cdr3_nt: TGTGCCAGCATGCTATTCGGTCAGCCCCAGCATTTT
d_call: .; j_call: TRBJ2-1; clone_size: few; v_call: TRBV6-5; cdr3_aa: CASSYSRGASYNEQFF; cdr3_nt: TGTGCCAGCAGTTACTCGCGCGGGGCTAGCTACAATGAGCAGTTCTTC
d_call: TRBD2; j_call: TRBJ2-1; clone_size: many; v_call: TRBV20-1; cdr3_aa: CSARVVSGTGNEQFF; cdr3_nt: TGCAGTGCTAGAGTCGTTAGCGGGACCGGCAATGAGCAGTTCTTC
d_call: .; j_call: TRBJ1-5; clone_size: few; v_call: TRBV20-1; cdr3_aa: CSASGSPGLLQPQHF; cdr3_nt: TGCAGTGCTAGCGGCAGCCCAGGGTTACTTCAGCCCCAGCATTTT
d_call: .; j_call: TRBJ1-2; clone_size: .; v_call: TRBV28; cdr3_aa: CASSSYGDFMDYGYTF; cdr3_nt: TGTGCCAGCAGTTCGTATGGGGACTTTATGGACTATGGCTACACCTTC
d_call: .; j_call: TRBJ2-1; clone_size: .; v_call: TRBV15; cdr3_aa: CATSRDFRNEQFF; cdr3_nt: TGTGCCACCAGCAGAGATTTCCGCAATGAGCAGTTCTTC
d_call: .; j_call: TRBJ2-7; clone_size: .; v_call: TRBV27; cdr3_aa: CASTPGLGGPYEQYF; cdr3_nt: TGTGCCAGCACTCCTGGTCTCGGGGGACCTTACGAGCAGTACTTC
d_call: TRBD1; j_call: TRBJ2-7; clone_size: few; v_call: TRBV6-6; cdr3_aa: CASSYSTGVAYEQYF; cdr3_nt: TGTGCCAGCAGTTACTCTACAGGGGTGGCCTACGAGCAGTACTTC
d_call: TRBD1; j_call: TRBJ1-5; clone_size: .; v_call: TRBV10-3; cdr3_aa: CAISAGGQGDQPQHF; cdr3_nt: TGTGCCATCAGTGCTGGAGGACAGGGGGATCAGCCCCAGCATTTT
d_call: TRBD2; j_call: TRBJ2-7; clone_size: many; v_call: TRBV6-6; cdr3_aa: CASSYLASGRNYEQYF; cdr3_nt: TGTGCCAGCAGTTATCTGGCTAGCGGGAGGAACTACGAGCAGTACTTC
d_call: .; j_call: TRBJ2-2; clone_size: .; v_call: TRBV28; cdr3_aa: CATGWMNGELFF; cdr3_nt: TGTGCCACCGGGTGGATGAACGGGGAGCTGTTTTTT